The rows below give T cell receptor beta chains drawn from one sample of a study of blood T cell repertoires in COVID-19. Here immunoSEQ multiplex PCR was the method, and the copy in TCRdb shows in-frame clones only, minus some. The repertoire holds just over 250,000 clones, about 89% seen once, with about 9.8% in the top ten. The specimen sequenced was peripheral blood. The source is a man aged 35 to 55 who had recovered from COVID-19. Both conserved end residues are part of each CDR3. The order of the fields is CDR3 length, V gene, J gene, D gene, clone size, CDR3 DNA, CDR3 protein. A D gene is named only where the DNA matches it firmly. A clone size is listed for some rows: how often the clone was seen (once, few, many), or a class if it is expanded.

length: 19
V: TRBV19
J: TRBJ2-5
D: .
size: .
DNA: TGTGCCAGTAGTACTCACAGGGGATACAGCGGGGGCACCCAAGAGACCCAGTACTTC
CDR3: CASSTHRGYSGGTQETQYF

length: 15
V: TRBV2
J: TRBJ2-5
D: .
size: .
DNA: TGTGCCAGCAGTGAAGGGAGGGGGGGGCCAGAGACCCAGTACTTC
CDR3: CASSEGRGGPETQYF

length: 16
V: TRBV4-1
J: TRBJ1-2
D: TRBD1
size: .
DNA: TGCGCCAGCAGCCAGGAACAGGGGTCTGCGAACTATGGCTACACCTTC
CDR3: CASSQEQGSANYGYTF

length: 18
V: TRBV7-9
J: TRBJ2-1
D: TRBD1
size: .
DNA: TGTGCCAGCAGCGCCAGGACAGGGCACGGTAGTTCCTACAATGAGCAGTTCTTC
CDR3: CASSARTGHGSSYNEQFF

length: 15
V: TRBV6-6
J: TRBJ2-2
D: .
size: .
DNA: TGTGCCAGCAGTTACCGGCCAGGGCACACCGGGGAGCTGTTTTTT
CDR3: CASSYRPGHTGELFF

length: 14
V: TRBV2
J: TRBJ2-7
D: TRBD2
size: few
DNA: TGTGCCAGCATTATAGCGGGCGCTACCTACGAGCAGTACTTC
CDR3: CASIIAGATYEQYF

length: 15
V: TRBV18
J: TRBJ1-2
D: TRBD1
size: .
DNA: TGTGCCAGCTCAAACGCAGGGGGAGCCCCCCTTGGCTACACCTTC
CDR3: CASSNAGGAPLGYTF

length: 13
V: TRBV6-5
J: TRBJ2-1
D: TRBD2
size: .
DNA: TGTGCCAGCAAGGCTAGCGGATACAATGAGCAGTTCTTC
CDR3: CASKASGYNEQFF

length: 18
V: TRBV27
J: TRBJ2-7
D: TRBD2
size: .
DNA: TGTGCCAGCAGTTTGGGAGGTAGCGGGAGGTTAAGCTCCTACGAGCAGTACTTC
CDR3: CASSLGGSGRLSSYEQYF

length: 15
V: TRBV11-2
J: TRBJ2-3
D: .
size: .
DNA: TGTGCCAGCAGCTACACAGGGGAGGCAACAGATACGCAGTATTTT
CDR3: CASSYTGEATDTQYF

length: 13
V: TRBV11-2
J: TRBJ2-7
D: .
size: .
DNA: TGTGCCAGCAGCTTAGAGAGCATCTACGAGCAGTACTTC
CDR3: CASSLESIYEQYF

length: 13
V: TRBV7-8
J: TRBJ1-1
D: TRBD1
size: .
DNA: TGTGCCAGCAGCTTAGGGGGACAGGTTGAAGCTTTCTTT
CDR3: CASSLGGQVEAFF

length: 15
V: TRBV21-1
J: TRBJ2-7
D: .
size: .
DNA: TGTGCCAGCACTGCCGACAGACAGGTATCCTACGAGCAGTACTTC
CDR3: CASTADRQVSYEQYF

length: 16
V: TRBV4-2
J: TRBJ2-1
D: TRBD2
size: .
DNA: TGTGCCAGCAGCCCCCCGCTAGCGGGAGGTGGCGGTGAGCAGTTCTTC
CDR3: CASSPPLAGGGGEQFF

length: 17
V: TRBV5-1
J: TRBJ2-2
D: TRBD1
size: .
DNA: TGCGCCAGCAGCTATTCAGGACAGGGGGGTTTTGCCGGGGAGCTGTTTTTT
CDR3: CASSYSGQGGFAGELFF

length: 15
V: TRBV11-2
J: TRBJ2-5
D: .
size: .
DNA: TGTGCCAGCAGCTTAGCCGGTGGTGCGTTAGAGACCCAGTACTTC
CDR3: CASSLAGGALETQYF

length: 13
V: TRBV19
J: TRBJ2-3
D: .
size: .
DNA: TGTGCCAGTAGTATAACGGGGGCAGATACGCAGTATTTT
CDR3: CASSITGADTQYF

length: 11
V: TRBV20-1
J: TRBJ2-5
D: .
size: .
DNA: TGCAGTGCCGAGGCCCCAGAGACCCAGTACTTC
CDR3: CSAEAPETQYF

length: 16
V: TRBV27
J: TRBJ2-3
D: .
size: .
DNA: TGTGCCAGCAGTTTATTAGGCAGGCCGGGCACAGATACGCAGTATTTT
CDR3: CASSLLGRPGTDTQYF

length: 15
V: TRBV6-2/TRBV6-3
J: TRBJ2-7
D: TRBD1
size: .
DNA: TGTGCCAGCAGCCCGGACAGGGTACTAACCTACGAGCAGTACTTC
CDR3: CASSPDRVLTYEQYF

length: 13
V: TRBV19
J: TRBJ1-6
D: .
size: .
DNA: TGTGCCAGCTGTGACAGCCTGAATTCACCCCTCCACTTT
CDR3: CASCDSLNSPLHF

length: 13
V: TRBV18
J: TRBJ1-2
D: .
size: few
DNA: TGTGCCAGCTCACCGGACACCCTCGGTGGCTACACCTTC
CDR3: CASSPDTLGGYTF

length: 14
V: TRBV7-6
J: TRBJ2-1
D: TRBD2
size: .
DNA: TGTGCCAGCACCCTGGGACTAGCTGGCAATGAGCAGTTCTTC
CDR3: CASTLGLAGNEQFF

length: 14
V: TRBV30
J: TRBJ2-2
D: TRBD1
size: .
DNA: TGTGCCTGGAGGGGGGACAGGGCCACCGGGGAGCTGTTTTTT
CDR3: CAWRGDRATGELFF

length: 16
V: TRBV5-1
J: TRBJ2-1
D: .
size: .
DNA: TGCGCCAGCAAGGAGGGTAGCCCCAGCTCCTACAATGAGCAGTTCTTC
CDR3: CASKEGSPSSYNEQFF

length: 15
V: TRBV5-1
J: TRBJ1-4
D: .
size: .
DNA: TGCGCCAGCCGGCCCGGACAGTCAACTAATGAAAAACTGTTTTTT
CDR3: CASRPGQSTNEKLFF

length: 16
V: TRBV4-2
J: TRBJ2-7
D: .
size: .
DNA: TGTGCCAGCAGCCAAGTACGGACGGGGTTAGCCTACGAGCAGTACTTC
CDR3: CASSQVRTGLAYEQYF

length: 17
V: TRBV27
J: TRBJ2-1
D: .
size: .
DNA: TGTGCCAGCAGACAACCACTTGACAGGTTTCTTTACAATGAGCAGTTCTTC
CDR3: CASRQPLDRFLYNEQFF

length: 17
V: TRBV23-1
J: TRBJ2-5
D: .
size: .
DNA: TGCGCCAGCAGGCCGCCCCCGATCGGTCCAAACAGGGAGACCCAGTACTTC
CDR3: CASRPPPIGPNRETQYF

length: 15
V: TRBV5-8
J: TRBJ2-1
D: TRBD1
size: .
DNA: TGTGCCAGCAGCTTCGTTCAGGGGGCCTACAATGAGCAGTTCTTC
CDR3: CASSFVQGAYNEQFF

length: 14
V: TRBV5-1
J: TRBJ1-6
D: .
size: few
DNA: TGCGCCAGCAGACGAACATCCGGGAATTCACCCCTCCACTTT
CDR3: CASRRTSGNSPLHF

length: 13
V: TRBV7-3
J: TRBJ2-3
D: .
size: .
DNA: TGTGCCAGCAGCCAGCTGAGGGCAGATACGCAGTATTTT
CDR3: CASSQLRADTQYF

length: 16
V: TRBV11-3
J: TRBJ1-2
D: TRBD1
size: .
DNA: TGTGCCAGCAGCTTAGAGTACGGGACAGGGTTCTATGGCTACACCTTC
CDR3: CASSLEYGTGFYGYTF

length: 16
V: TRBV9
J: TRBJ1-2
D: .
size: .
DNA: TGTGCCAGCAGCGTAGGCTGGGGCGCTTCTAACTATGGCTACACCTTC
CDR3: CASSVGWGASNYGYTF

length: 14
V: TRBV30
J: TRBJ2-2
D: .
size: .
DNA: TGTGCCTGGAGTGGATACATTGCCACCGGGGAGCTGTTTTTT
CDR3: CAWSGYIATGELFF

length: 14
V: TRBV6-2/TRBV6-3
J: TRBJ1-1
D: .
size: once
DNA: TGTGCCAGCAGTTACGGACTGCGCAAGATCGAAGCTTTCTTT
CDR3: CASSYGLRKIEAFF

length: 13
V: TRBV27
J: TRBJ2-1
D: TRBD2
size: .
DNA: TGTGCCACCGGGGGGACGGACGACAATGAGCAGTTCTTC
CDR3: CATGGTDDNEQFF

length: 16
V: TRBV6-5
J: TRBJ1-3
D: TRBD1
size: once
DNA: TGTGCCAGCAGTTACGGGACAGGGTACTCTGGAAACACCATATATTTT
CDR3: CASSYGTGYSGNTIYF

length: 17
V: TRBV19
J: TRBJ1-2
D: .
size: once
DNA: TGTGCCAGTAGTAATCGGGGGGTTCTCAAACTTAACTATGGCTACACCTTC
CDR3: CASSNRGVLKLNYGYTF

length: 15
V: TRBV5-1
J: TRBJ2-7
D: TRBD1
size: .
DNA: TGCGCCAGCAGCACCGGACAGGGCCTCTTCTACGAGCAGTACTTC
CDR3: CASSTGQGLFYEQYF

length: 12
V: TRBV12-3/TRBV12-4
J: TRBJ2-1
D: .
size: once
DNA: TGTGCCAGCAGTTTTCGGGGGGCGGAGCAGTTCTTC
CDR3: CASSFRGAEQFF

length: 18
V: TRBV2
J: TRBJ2-1
D: TRBD2
size: .
DNA: TGTGCCAGCAGTGAAGCGCTTCTGGGACTAGCGGGGGACAATGAGCAGTTCTTC
CDR3: CASSEALLGLAGDNEQFF

length: 12
V: TRBV23-1
J: TRBJ2-7
D: .
size: .
DNA: TGCGCCAGCAGTCAAAGGGGGTACGAGCAGTACTTC
CDR3: CASSQRGYEQYF

length: 14
V: TRBV29-1
J: TRBJ1-3
D: TRBD1
size: .
DNA: TGCAGCGTTCCATCCGGGACAGGGGGGCACACCATATATTTT
CDR3: CSVPSGTGGHTIYF

length: 15
V: TRBV9
J: TRBJ2-1
D: .
size: once
DNA: TGTGCCAGCAGCGTAGGGGCATCGTCCGGGACAGAGCAGTTCTTC
CDR3: CASSVGASSGTEQFF

length: 14
V: TRBV18
J: TRBJ2-3
D: .
size: .
DNA: TGTGCCAGCTCACCACGGAGAGTTACAGATACGCAGTATTTT
CDR3: CASSPRRVTDTQYF

length: 13
V: TRBV9
J: TRBJ1-2
D: .
size: .
DNA: TGTGCCAGCAGCGTGAGGGGGAACTATGGCTACACCTTC
CDR3: CASSVRGNYGYTF

length: 14
V: TRBV27
J: TRBJ1-2
D: TRBD1
size: .
DNA: TGTGCCAGCAGGCAGTCAGGGGGGATTGGTGGCTACACCTTC
CDR3: CASRQSGGIGGYTF

length: 14
V: TRBV6-5
J: TRBJ1-2
D: TRBD1
size: .
DNA: TGTGCCAGCAGTTACAATTCGGGACAGGGAGGCTACACCTTC
CDR3: CASSYNSGQGGYTF

length: 15
V: TRBV15
J: TRBJ2-3
D: TRBD1
size: .
DNA: TGTGCCACCAGCAGAGATGGGACAGTCACAGATACGCAGTATTTT
CDR3: CATSRDGTVTDTQYF

length: 15
V: TRBV7-2
J: TRBJ1-4
D: TRBD1
size: .
DNA: TGTGCCAGCAGCTCACAGGGGCGGAATAATGAAAAACTGTTTTTT
CDR3: CASSSQGRNNEKLFF

length: 17
V: TRBV5-4
J: TRBJ2-1
D: TRBD2
size: .
DNA: TGTGCCAGCAGCTTGGGCTCAGCGGGGGGGTCTTACAATGAGCAGTTCTTC
CDR3: CASSLGSAGGSYNEQFF

length: 14
V: TRBV11-3
J: TRBJ2-7
D: TRBD1
size: .
DNA: TGTGCCAGCAGCGAAAGGACAGGGGTCTACGAGCAGTACTTC
CDR3: CASSERTGVYEQYF

length: 16
V: TRBV4-3
J: TRBJ2-2
D: TRBD1
size: .
DNA: TGCGCCAGCAGCCAAGATCGGGACAGGGCAACCGGGGAGCTGTTTTTT
CDR3: CASSQDRDRATGELFF

length: 17
V: TRBV7-6
J: TRBJ2-2
D: TRBD2
size: few
DNA: TGTGCCAGCAGCTTAGGGGCTAGCGGGGCTGGCACCGGGGAGCTGTTTTTT
CDR3: CASSLGASGAGTGELFF

length: 15
V: TRBV5-4
J: TRBJ2-2
D: TRBD2
size: .
DNA: TGTGCCAGCAGCCTCAGCGGGAGGAACACCGGGGAGCTGTTTTTT
CDR3: CASSLSGRNTGELFF

length: 17
V: TRBV13
J: TRBJ2-3
D: TRBD2
size: .
DNA: TGTGCCAGCAGCTCCACTGGGACTAGAACTATGGGAGCTACGCAGTATTTT
CDR3: CASSSTGTRTMGATQYF

length: 16
V: TRBV7-9
J: TRBJ2-3
D: .
size: .
DNA: TGTGCCAGCAGCCCCCCGTGGAGGGTCTCCACAGATACGCAGTATTTT
CDR3: CASSPPWRVSTDTQYF

length: 14
V: TRBV7-2
J: TRBJ2-7
D: TRBD1
size: few
DNA: TGTGCCAGCAGCTCTCGGGACAGGAAAGGGCAGCAGTACTTC
CDR3: CASSSRDRKGQQYF

length: 14
V: TRBV13
J: TRBJ1-2
D: .
size: .
DNA: TGTGCCAGCAGCGACTCACGGGGTACCTATGGCTACACCTTC
CDR3: CASSDSRGTYGYTF